These 19 T cell receptor beta chains share one sample of origin, sequenced in a study of human T cells and chemical hapten exposure. Sample time point: patch test 2, 6 weeks after DPC sensitization. Treatment reported: therapeutic diphenylcyclopropenone sensitization with weekly scalp DPC. Using its own MiXCR run on the RACE reads, TCRdb lists one record per CDR3 protein. Altogether just over 350,000 distinct CDR3 sequences are present, under 6.5% being singletons, with the ten largest covering about 5.4%. This material consisted of whole blood, taken in connection with sensitization to the hapten diphenylcyclopropenone (DPC). The receptors shown here come from a woman in her late teens or twenties with alopecia areata. Some clones in this sample may be carry-over from other donors' samples.

This clonotype has at least ten counts. The chain couples TRBV6-5 to TRBJ1-4; D is unresolved. The CDR3 is made up of 15 amino acids. Germline V gene lookup returns CDR1 MNHEY and CDR2 SVGAGI. V lost 0 bases and J 2 bases, leaving 7 bases between the germline ends. The CDR3 here is CASSYSGRTNEKLFF. The CDR3 DNA is TGTGCCAGCAGTTACTCAGGGAGGACTAATGAAAAACTGTTTTTT.

The rearrangement joins TRBV6-6 to TRBJ1-4, with a possible D match to TRBD1 (5 bases). This CDR3 contains 15 residues. V shed 6 bases and J shed 6 bases, with 17 bases lying between them. Germline CDR1 MNHNY, CDR2 SVGAGI (reference sequence). The CDR3 DNA reads as TGTGCCAGCAGGAGTATACAGGACCGCTATGAAAAACTGTTTTTT. Its translation: CASRSIQDRYEKLFF.

This clonotype was seen only a few times. The chain links TRBV5-4 to TRBJ2-1; possibly TRBD2 for D (6 bases). Trimming shortened V by 2 bases and J by 0 bases, and 12 bases separated the two germline ends. Per germline, CDR1 SGHNT and CDR2 YYREEE (reference sequence). The CDR3 covers 16 residues. The CDR3 nucleotides are TGTGCCAGCAGCTTAGGGGCGGGGTTCTCCTACAATGAGCAGTTCTTC. Translation gives CASSLGAGFSYNEQFF.

There are many counts of this clonotype. The V and J genes are TRBV28 and TRBJ2-7; perhaps TRBD2 as D (5 bases). The CDR3 runs to 18 residues. Looked up from germline, CDR1 is MDHEN and CDR2 is SYDVKM. V lost 3 bases and J lost 0, with 21 bases in between. The CDR3 DNA is TGTGCCAGCAGTTTCCCCCCTGTAGGGAGTCCAAGCTCCTACGAGCAGTACTTC. Translation gives CASSFPPVGSPSSYEQYF.

This sequence joins TRBV29-1 and TRBJ2-7, with a possible D match to TRBD1 (6 bases). Germline V gene sequence: CDR1 SQVTM, CDR2 ANQGSEA. The CDR3 extends over 13 amino acids. Trimming stripped 3 bases from V and 5 bases from J, with 14 bases between. CDR3 in amino acids: CSVEVGDTDEQYF. CDR3 nucleotide sequence: TGCAGCGTTGAGGTCGGGGACACGGACGAGCAGTACTTC.

This clonotype has at least ten counts. The chain is built from TRBV5-1 and TRBJ1-1; a possible D gene is TRBD1 (6 bases). Germline lookup yields CDR1 SGHRS and CDR2 YFSETQ. Trimming cost V 2 bases and J 5 bases, with 13 bases left between them. The CDR3 sequence is 14 residues long. This chain's CDR3 is CASSLQGIGTEAFF. For the CDR3, the DNA is TGCGCCAGCAGCTTACAGGGAATAGGGACTGAAGCTTTCTTT.

The chain joins TRBV4-3 to TRBJ2-7, with D perhaps matching TRBD2 (6 bases). The CDR3 sequence is 15 residues long. Trimming removed 1 base at V and 0 bases at J, with 10 bases between. In germline, CDR1 is LGHNA, CDR2 YSLEER. CDR3 protein: CASSQGLGISYEQYF. The CDR3 nucleotides are TGCGCCAGCAGCCAAGGACTAGGGATCTCCTACGAGCAGTACTTC.

The rearrangement uses TRBV18 and TRBJ1-6; D not certain. This CDR3 has 14 residues. Germline lookup yields CDR1 KGHSH and CDR2 LQKENI. V lost 3 bases and J 7 bases, leaving 10 bases between the germline ends. CDR3 in amino acids: CASSPQAENSPLHF. The CDR3 DNA is TGTGCCAGCTCACCGCAAGCGGAGAATTCACCCCTCCACTTT.

This clonotype was counted many times. The J gene is TRBJ1-2, the V gene TRBV4-2; a weak D match, TRBD1 (5 bases). V lost 2 bases and J 2 bases, leaving 12 bases between the germline ends. Germline CDR1 is LGHNA and CDR2 is YNFKEQ. The CDR3 is made up of 15 amino acids. The DNA of the CDR3 is TGTGCCAGCAGCCAAACCCTATGGGGGAACTATGGCTACACCTTC. It specifies CASSQTLWGNYGYTF.

This clonotype has at least ten counts. The CDR3 nucleotides read TGTGCCAGCAGTTACTGGTCTGGCACCGATCAGCCCCAGCATTTT. Translation: CASSYWSGTDQPQHF. The chain couples TRBV7-2 to TRBJ1-5; D is unclear. Germline loops: CDR1 SGHTA, CDR2 FQGNSA. With 6 bases removed from V and 5 bases from J, the gap between germline ends came to 17 bases. The CDR3 is 15 residues long.

The chain carries TRBV12-3 or TRBV12-4 and TRBJ2-2; D perhaps matches TRBD2 (6 bases). The CDR3 spans 12 residues. With 7 bases removed from V and 9 bases from J, the gap between germline ends came to 12 bases. As DNA, the CDR3 is TGTGCCAGCAAGACTAGTTCCAGGGAGCTGTTTTTT. Translating it yields CASKTSSRELFF.

The chain uses TRBV10-3 and TRBJ2-2, with D possibly matching TRBD1 (6 bases). The CDR3 runs to 16 residues. The V end lost 0 bases, the J end lost 3 bases, and 11 bases lay between the germline ends. Germline CDR1 is ENHRY and CDR2 is SYGVKD. CDR3 sequence: CAISESTGLDTGELFF. CDR3 bases: TGTGCCATCAGTGAGTCCACAGGGTTGGACACCGGGGAGCTGTTTTTT.

Many counts were recorded for this clonotype. The rearrangement uses TRBV6-2 or TRBV6-3 and TRBJ2-7; 8 nucleotides agree with TRBD1. The V and J ends lost 2 bases and 0 bases, in that order; junction bases with no gene match: 9. Germline CDR1 reads MNHEY; CDR2 reads SVGEGT. CDR3 length: 17 residues. CDR3 residues: CASSYAISGTGSYEQYF. The CDR3, as DNA: TGTGCCAGCAGTTACGCCATCTCCGGGACAGGCTCCTACGAGCAGTACTTC.

This clonotype was seen ten or more times. V and J are TRBV10-3 and TRBJ1-6, with D uncertain. Germline V lookup: CDR1 ENHRY, CDR2 SYGVKD. The CDR3 runs 16 residues. V lost 8 bases and J lost 4, with 18 bases in between. CDR3 residues: CAIGSAGQRYNSPLHF. Written as DNA, the CDR3 is TGTGCCATCGGTTCGGCAGGTCAGCGATATAATTCACCCCTCCACTTT.

This clonotype was counted ten times or more. The chain is built from TRBV5-1 and TRBJ1-1, with D hard to call. Trimming removed 0 bases from V and 4 bases from J, with 16 bases in between. CDR3 size: 16 residues. The germline CDR1 and CDR2 sequences are SGHRS and YFSETQ. DNA of the CDR3: TGCGCCAGCAGCTTGGCCGACTCTACAGACGGCACTGAAGCTTTCTTT. This gives the protein CASSLADSTDGTEAFF. The entire variable domain, with the rest obtained from reference TRBV5-1 and TRBJ1-1, is as follows: KAGVTQTPRYLIKTRGQQVTLSCSPISGHRSVSWYQQTPGQGLQFLFEYFSETQRNKGNFPGRFSGRQFSNSRSEMNVSTLELGDSALYLCASSLADSTDGTEAFFGQGTRLTVV.

This clonotype has ten or more counts. The chain recombines TRBV7-2 with TRBJ1-5; 10 bases align to TRBD1. This CDR3 region has 16 residues. J gave up 5 bases and V 5 bases, and 9 bases lay outside the gene matches. From germline, CDR1 is SGHTA and CDR2 FQGNSA. Written as DNA, the CDR3 is TGTGCCAGCAGCATAAACGCGGGACAGGGGCATCAGCCCCAGCATTTT. Translated: CASSINAGQGHQPQHF.

This clonotype was observed a few times. The chain carries TRBV20-1 and TRBJ2-7; D may be TRBD2 (5 bases). Germline CDR1 is DFQATT and CDR2 is SNEGSKA (reference sequence). This CDR3 spans 13 amino acids. The V end lost 5 bases, the J end lost 6 bases, and 17 bases lay between the germline ends. The CDR3 sequence: CSAPPLLAREQYF. The DNA for the CDR3 is TGCAGTGCTCCGCCCCTTCTAGCTCGCGAGCAGTACTTC.

This rearrangement joins TRBV27 to TRBJ2-7; D could derive from TRBD1 or TRBD2 (7 bases each). Germline CDR1 MNHEY, CDR2 SMNVEV (reference sequence). The CDR3 is made up of 13 amino acids. V was cut by 8 bases and J by 4 bases, with 15 bases left in between. The CDR3 reads CASGRDSSYEQYF. CDR3 DNA sequence: TGTGCCAGCGGGAGGGACAGTTCTTACGAGCAGTACTTC.

This clonotype was counted only a few times. The chain carries TRBV7-8 and TRBJ2-4; 7 positions agree with TRBD1. CDR1 and CDR2 from the germline V gene are SGHVS and FQNEAQ. The CDR3 is 14 amino acids. V shed 4 bases, J shed 10 bases, and the junction held 10 bases outside the gene matches. This CDR3 reads CASSSSELRGIQYF. CDR3 DNA: TGTGCCAGCAGCTCGTCCGAACTCAGGGGGATTCAGTACTTC.